This is a list of T cell receptor beta chains from one sample in a study of blood T cell repertoires in COVID-19. Measured with immunoSEQ multiplex PCR; TCRdb has only the in-frame clones, and not every one. The data show some 230,000 clones, about 80% seen once. Sequencing was performed on peripheral blood. Source of these receptors: a woman aged 55-69 years with acute or convalescent COVID-19. The CDR3 runs from the conserved cysteine through the conserved F or W. The order of the fields is D gene, J gene, V gene, clone size, CDR3 protein, CDR3 DNA. A D gene is named only where the DNA matches it firmly. Rows may omit the clone size; those that give it use once, few, many or a size class.

D: NA; J: TRBJ1-1; V: TRBV4-3; size: NA; CDR3: CASTRDMNTEAFF; DNA: TGCGCCAGCACTCGGGACATGAACACTGAAGCTTTCTTT
D: NA; J: TRBJ2-1; V: TRBV6-6; size: NA; CDR3: CASRRGSYNEQFF; DNA: TGTGCCAGCAGACGGGGGTCCTACAATGAGCAGTTCTTC
D: NA; J: TRBJ2-1; V: TRBV2; size: NA; CDR3: CASKTMGAQGGEQFF; DNA: TGTGCCAGCAAGACTATGGGGGCGCAGGGTGGTGAGCAGTTCTTC
D: NA; J: TRBJ1-1; V: TRBV9; size: NA; CDR3: CASSVGGRGTEAFF; DNA: TGTGCCAGCAGCGTAGGGGGGCGTGGCACTGAAGCTTTCTTT
D: TRBD1; J: TRBJ1-2; V: TRBV5-5; size: once; CDR3: CASSTGTANYGYTF; DNA: TGTGCCAGCAGCACCGGGACAGCCAACTATGGCTACACCTTC
D: TRBD1; J: TRBJ1-5; V: TRBV18; size: NA; CDR3: CASSGDSSNQPQHF; DNA: TGTGCCAGCTCAGGGGACAGTAGCAATCAGCCCCAGCATTTT
D: TRBD1; J: TRBJ2-1; V: TRBV30; size: NA; CDR3: CAWDGQGWNEQFF; DNA: TGTGCCTGGGATGGACAGGGTTGGAATGAGCAGTTCTTC
D: TRBD2; J: TRBJ2-1; V: TRBV27; size: few; CDR3: CASRPASGSYNEQFF; DNA: TGTGCCAGCAGACCTGCTAGCGGGTCTTACAATGAGCAGTTCTTC
D: NA; J: TRBJ2-7; V: TRBV6-5; size: once; CDR3: CASSYGMESSYEQYF; DNA: TGTGCCAGCAGTTACGGCATGGAGAGCTCCTACGAGCAGTACTTC
D: TRBD2; J: TRBJ2-5; V: TRBV28; size: NA; CDR3: CASSFGRPQETQYF; DNA: TGTGCCAGCAGTTTCGGGAGGCCCCAAGAGACCCAGTACTTC
D: TRBD2; J: TRBJ2-5; V: TRBV3-1/TRBV3-2; size: once; CDR3: CASSQGPGLVGETQYF; DNA: TGTGCCAGCAGCCAGGGCCCGGGACTAGTAGGGGAGACCCAGTACTTC
D: TRBD1; J: TRBJ1-1; V: TRBV9; size: NA; CDR3: CASSGGTGSTEAFF; DNA: TGTGCCAGCAGCGGCGGGACAGGATCCACTGAAGCTTTCTTT
D: NA; J: TRBJ1-1; V: TRBV30; size: NA; CDR3: CAWSVTRIGVARGAFF; DNA: TGTGCCTGGAGTGTAACCAGGATCGGGGTTGCCAGGGGAGCTTTCTTT
D: NA; J: TRBJ2-7; V: TRBV7-6; size: NA; CDR3: CASSPYRGGYEQYF; DNA: TGTGCCAGCAGCCCCTACAGGGGAGGCTACGAGCAGTACTTC
D: TRBD1; J: TRBJ1-4; V: TRBV29-1; size: NA; CDR3: CSVRQGGKLFF; DNA: TGCAGCGTTAGACAGGGAGGAAAACTGTTTTTT
D: TRBD2; J: TRBJ2-1; V: TRBV7-2; size: NA; CDR3: CASSPTSGGALRIF; DNA: TGTGCCAGCAGCCCGACTAGCGGGGGGGCCCTCCGTATCTTC
D: TRBD2; J: TRBJ2-5; V: TRBV4-1; size: NA; CDR3: CASSQDQRLAGGQETQYF; DNA: TGCGCCAGCAGCCAAGATCAGCGGCTAGCGGGGGGCCAAGAGACCCAGTACTTC
D: TRBD1; J: TRBJ2-7; V: TRBV2; size: NA; CDR3: CASSEDRGPYEQYF; DNA: TGTGCCAGCAGTGAGGACAGGGGACCCTACGAGCAGTACTTC
D: TRBD2; J: TRBJ2-5; V: TRBV3-1/TRBV3-2; size: few; CDR3: CASSHTGGSETQYF; DNA: TGTGCCAGCAGCCACACGGGGGGATCGGAGACCCAGTACTTC
D: NA; J: TRBJ1-5; V: TRBV7-8; size: NA; CDR3: CASSSGASNQPQHF; DNA: TGTGCCAGCAGCTCAGGGGCGAGCAATCAGCCCCAGCATTTT
D: NA; J: TRBJ2-1; V: TRBV27; size: NA; CDR3: CASSLRGFGNEQFF; DNA: TGTGCCAGCAGTTTGAGGGGGTTTGGAAATGAGCAGTTCTTC
D: TRBD1; J: TRBJ1-1; V: TRBV7-2; size: NA; CDR3: CASIRDRWDTEAFF; DNA: TGTGCCAGCATCCGGGACAGGTGGGACACTGAAGCTTTCTTT
D: TRBD1; J: TRBJ1-6; V: TRBV12-3/TRBV12-4; size: few; CDR3: CASGQTGNSPLHF; DNA: TGTGCCAGCGGACAGACAGGGAACTCACCCCTCCACTTT
D: NA; J: TRBJ1-2; V: TRBV6-6; size: once; CDR3: CASTGWWGPYGYTF; DNA: TGTGCCAGCACGGGTTGGTGGGGGCCCTATGGCTACACCTTC
D: TRBD1; J: TRBJ1-6; V: TRBV4-3; size: NA; CDR3: CASSQARTGNNSPLHF; DNA: TGCGCCAGCAGCCAAGCTCGGACAGGGAATAATTCACCCCTCCACTTT
D: NA; J: TRBJ2-7; V: TRBV18; size: NA; CDR3: CASGSGQLRYEQYF; DNA: TGTGCCAGCGGGAGCGGACAGCTTCGCTACGAGCAGTACTTC
D: TRBD2; J: TRBJ2-2; V: TRBV6-1; size: few; CDR3: CASSEKLAGGPAGELFF; DNA: TGTGCCAGCAGTGAAAAACTAGCGGGGGGGCCGGCCGGGGAGCTGTTTTTT
D: NA; J: TRBJ1-1; V: TRBV6-5; size: NA; CDR3: CASSIQTGGTEAFF; DNA: TGTGCCAGCAGCATCCAGACAGGCGGTACTGAAGCTTTCTTT
D: TRBD1; J: TRBJ1-5; V: TRBV19; size: NA; CDR3: CASSDTGTGNQPQHF; DNA: TGTGCCAGTTCCGACACCGGGACAGGGAATCAGCCCCAGCATTTT
D: TRBD2; J: TRBJ2-5; V: TRBV6-6; size: NA; CDR3: CASSYSPAGGQETQYF; DNA: TGTGCCAGCAGTTACTCACCAGCGGGGGGTCAAGAGACCCAGTACTTC
D: NA; J: TRBJ1-2; V: TRBV6-4; size: NA; CDR3: CASSDTAGSNYGYTF; DNA: TGTGCCAGCAGTGACACGGCAGGGTCTAACTATGGCTACACCTTC
D: TRBD1; J: TRBJ1-6; V: TRBV27; size: NA; CDR3: CASSLLGQGMVSPLHF; DNA: TGTGCCAGCAGCCTCTTGGGACAGGGTATGGTTTCACCCCTCCACTTT
D: NA; J: TRBJ1-4; V: TRBV5-1; size: NA; CDR3: CASRPQGGEKLFF; DNA: TGCGCCAGCAGACCACAGGGAGGGGAAAAACTGTTTTTT
D: NA; J: TRBJ1-5; V: TRBV7-2; size: NA; CDR3: CASSLASQDPQHF; DNA: TGTGCCAGCAGCTTAGCATCACAGGACCCCCAGCATTTT
D: NA; J: TRBJ2-1; V: TRBV24-1; size: NA; CDR3: CATRAAGARNEQFF; DNA: TGTGCCACCAGAGCGGCAGGGGCTCGGAATGAGCAGTTCTTC
D: NA; J: TRBJ2-2; V: TRBV5-1; size: NA; CDR3: CASSLEANTGELFF; DNA: TGCGCCAGCAGCTTAGAGGCGAACACCGGGGAGCTGTTTTTT
D: NA; J: TRBJ2-3; V: TRBV11-3; size: NA; CDR3: CASSLGSGVGSDTQYF; DNA: TGTGCCAGCAGCTTAGGGAGTGGCGTCGGCTCAGATACGCAGTATTTT
D: NA; J: TRBJ1-1; V: TRBV27; size: few; CDR3: CASSFLGGEAFF; DNA: TGTGCCAGCAGTTTCCTCGGCGGGGAAGCTTTCTTT
D: NA; J: TRBJ2-2; V: TRBV21-1; size: NA; CDR3: CASSTRAGGGGTGELFF; DNA: TGTGCCAGCAGCACCCGCGCGGGGGGAGGGGGCACCGGGGAGCTGTTTTTT
D: TRBD2; J: TRBJ2-3; V: TRBV2; size: once; CDR3: CASRRTSGSTDTQYF; DNA: TGTGCCAGCCGAAGGACTAGCGGGAGCACAGATACGCAGTATTTT
D: TRBD2; J: TRBJ2-7; V: TRBV15; size: NA; CDR3: CATSPPRTSGVLTYEQYF; DNA: TGTGCCACCAGTCCTCCTCGGACTAGCGGGGTCCTTACCTACGAGCAGTACTTC
D: NA; J: TRBJ1-1; V: TRBV13; size: NA; CDR3: CASIDSSMNTEAFF; DNA: TGTGCCAGCATCGACAGTTCAATGAACACTGAAGCTTTCTTT
D: NA; J: TRBJ1-1; V: TRBV5-1; size: NA; CDR3: CASSGQGFTTEAFF; DNA: TGCGCCAGCAGCGGGCAGGGGTTTACGACTGAAGCTTTCTTT
D: NA; J: TRBJ1-2; V: TRBV19; size: NA; CDR3: CASSPGTGNYGYTF; DNA: TGTGCCAGTAGTCCGGGGACTGGGAACTATGGCTACACCTTC
D: NA; J: TRBJ2-4; V: TRBV14; size: few; CDR3: CASSQVLGGLQYF; DNA: TGTGCCAGCAGCCAAGTTCTCGGGGGACTCCAGTACTTC
D: NA; J: TRBJ2-5; V: TRBV18; size: few; CDR3: CASSPSASQETQYF; DNA: TGTGCCAGCTCCCCGAGCGCCAGCCAAGAGACCCAGTACTTC
D: TRBD1; J: TRBJ1-1; V: TRBV4-1; size: once; CDR3: CASSQGGQGARNTEAFF; DNA: TGCGCCAGCAGCCAGGGAGGACAGGGGGCTCGGAACACTGAAGCTTTCTTT
D: TRBD2; J: TRBJ2-2; V: TRBV2; size: NA; CDR3: CASKASGGPYTGELFF; DNA: TGTGCCAGCAAGGCTAGCGGGGGGCCTTACACCGGGGAGCTGTTTTTT